The T cell receptor beta chain under discussion was sequenced for a study of blood T cell repertoires in COVID-19. About the research overall: The origin of the acute and convalescent COVID-19 samples was the United States, Italy and Spain.

Participant reports of clinical history set cohort assignment. Per the study methods: Using reference gene primer amplification, nucleated cell counts were estimated. Sequencing was performed with immunoSEQ multiplex PCR; in TCRdb, only in-frame clones are kept and a portion is missing. V, J and clone size were drawn from that table, and D and trimming were deduced from the DNA. The table shows hundreds of thousands of clones, with roughly 84% occurring only once. The length of the CDR3 is 15 residues. Per the germline V gene, CDR1 is ENHRY and CDR2 is SYGVKD. The J segment lost 5 bases and the V segment lost 8 bases, leaving 7 bases of the junction unmatched.

The chain is built from TRBV10-3 and TRBJ1-5; 12 bases fit TRBD1. The TCR originated in a woman in her 40s who had recovered from COVID-19. Sequenced input: PBMCs or T cells enriched from blood (not recorded which). The CDR3 DNA sequence: TGTGCCATCCGCCACGGGACAGGGGGCTATCAGCCCCAGCATTTT. This gives the protein CAIRHGTGGYQPQHF.